One and the same sample provided the 10 T cell receptor beta chains below, sequenced in a study of blood T cell repertoires in COVID-19 (TCRdb year 2020). Libraries were constructed by the immunoSEQ multiplex PCR assay. TCRdb stores this immuneACCESS table with in-frame sequences only. Part of the clones is absent; in the studies checked, under half of the shortfall reflects unresolved V genes, and no reason is known for the rest. In all, the sample holds 20,000 to 25,000 clones, and approximately 84% of those were seen once. Of the sample, 3.2% falls within the top ten clones. The sample comprised peripheral blood. These receptors were collected from a man aged 40-50 years with acute or convalescent COVID-19.

The J gene is TRBJ1-6, the V gene TRBV7-2; D unclear. V was cut by 2 bases and J by 14 bases, with 7 bases left in between. CDR1 SGHTA and CDR2 FQGNSA come from the germline V gene. CDR3 length: 11 amino acids. The CDR3 reads CASSLSQTLHF. CDR3 nucleotide sequence: TGTGCCAGCAGCTTATCCCAGACCCTCCACTTT.

The V and J genes are TRBV19 and TRBJ2-3; D unresolved. Germline CDR1 LNHDA, CDR2 SQIVND (reference sequence). Trimming stripped 6 bases from V and 0 bases from J, with 7 bases between. This CDR3 contains 13 residues. CDR3 nucleotide sequence: TGTGCCAGTAGGTCCCGGAGCACAGATACGCAGTATTTT. It is translated as CASRSRSTDTQYF. The full variable domain, rest sourced from reference TRBV19 and TRBJ2-3, is DGGITQSPKYLFRKEGQNVTLSCEQNLNHDAMYWYRQDPGQGLRLIYYSQIVNDFQKGDIAEGYSVSREKKESFPLTVTSAQKNPTAFYLCASRSRSTDTQYFGPGTRLTVL.

The chain has TRBV7-9 and TRBJ2-5; 7 bases are a match to TRBD2. The CDR3 loop spans 16 amino acids. In germline, CDR1 is SEHNR, CDR2 FQNEAQ (reference sequence). With V trimmed by 4 bases and J by 4 bases, 12 bases remained unmatched. The CDR3 loop is CASSSRTPGGGETQYF. CDR3 nucleotide sequence: TGTGCCAGCAGCTCACGCACTCCGGGAGGCGGAGAGACCCAGTACTTC.

This chain links TRBV11-3 with TRBJ1-1; D is undetermined. Trimming took off 2 bases at V and 0 bases at J, with 4 bases between the two ends. CDR1 and CDR2 from the germline V gene are SGHNT and YENEEA. This CDR3 comprises 13 residues. The CDR3 sequence: CASSLFLNTEAFF. For the CDR3, the DNA is TGTGCCAGCAGCTTATTCTTGAACACTGAAGCTTTCTTT.

The V and J genes are TRBV19 and TRBJ1-5; D unclear. Per germline, CDR1 LNHDA and CDR2 SQIVND (reference sequence). Trimming took 3 bases from V and 3 from J, leaving 9 bases between them. CDR3 length: 14 residues. The CDR3 sequence: CASSIPRFNQPQHF. The CDR3 bases are TGTGCCAGTAGTATCCCCCGGTTCAATCAGCCCCAGCATTTT.

The rearrangement joins TRBV6-5 to TRBJ2-2; no clear D gene. Germline CDR1 and CDR2: MNHEY and SVGAGI. V was cut by 11 bases and J by 6 bases, with 16 bases left in between. The CDR3 spans 13 residues. The CDR3 nucleotides read TGTGCCGGAGAAACTACTTCCGCCGGGGAGCTGTTTTTT. Its translation is CAGETTSAGELFF.

V is TRBV15 and J is TRBJ2-6, with a tentative D call TRBD2 (6 bases). This CDR3 contains 19 residues. Looked up from germline, CDR1 is LNHNV and CDR2 is YYDKDF (reference sequence). Trimming stripped 0 bases from V and 0 bases from J, with 15 bases between. For the CDR3, the DNA is TGTGCCACCAGCAGAGATGGGACTCATCGGGTCTCTGGGGCCAACGTCCTGACTTTC. Encoded protein: CATSRDGTHRVSGANVLTF.

The chain joins TRBV5-1 to TRBJ2-1; 9 bases map to TRBD2. This CDR3 contains 17 residues. The ends lost 2 bases at V and 7 bases at J; junction bases unmatched: 13. The germline V gene encodes CDR1 SGHRS and CDR2 YFSETQ. This chain's CDR3 is CASSLLSNSGRRNEQFF. The DNA for the CDR3 is TGCGCCAGCAGCTTACTATCGAATAGCGGGAGAAGGAATGAGCAGTTCTTC. Full variable domain (remainder filled in from reference TRBV5-1 and TRBJ2-1): KAGVTQTPRYLIKTRGQQVTLSCSPISGHRSVSWYQQTPGQGLQFLFEYFSETQRNKGNFPGRFSGRQFSNSRSEMNVSTLELGDSALYLCASSLLSNSGRRNEQFFGPGTRLTVL.

The chain combines TRBV10-2 with TRBJ1-3; TRBD1 matches 7 bases. The CDR3 covers 15 residues. V lost 6 bases and J lost 3; bases outside the gene matches: 8. Germline V gives CDR1 WSHSY, CDR2 SAAADI. The CDR3 here is CASSETGTVGNTIYF. As DNA, the CDR3 is TGCGCCAGCAGCGAGACAGGGACGGTTGGAAACACCATATATTTT.

The chain joins TRBV12-5 to TRBJ2-7, with D possibly matching TRBD2 (5 bases). V was cut by 5 bases and J by 4 bases, with 12 bases left in between. This CDR3 has 13 residues. CDR1 and CDR2 from the germline V gene are LGHNT and FRNRAP. As DNA, the CDR3 is TGTGCTAGTGGTGCGCTCACTAGGTACGAGCAGTACTTC. Amino acid sequence: CASGALTRYEQYF.